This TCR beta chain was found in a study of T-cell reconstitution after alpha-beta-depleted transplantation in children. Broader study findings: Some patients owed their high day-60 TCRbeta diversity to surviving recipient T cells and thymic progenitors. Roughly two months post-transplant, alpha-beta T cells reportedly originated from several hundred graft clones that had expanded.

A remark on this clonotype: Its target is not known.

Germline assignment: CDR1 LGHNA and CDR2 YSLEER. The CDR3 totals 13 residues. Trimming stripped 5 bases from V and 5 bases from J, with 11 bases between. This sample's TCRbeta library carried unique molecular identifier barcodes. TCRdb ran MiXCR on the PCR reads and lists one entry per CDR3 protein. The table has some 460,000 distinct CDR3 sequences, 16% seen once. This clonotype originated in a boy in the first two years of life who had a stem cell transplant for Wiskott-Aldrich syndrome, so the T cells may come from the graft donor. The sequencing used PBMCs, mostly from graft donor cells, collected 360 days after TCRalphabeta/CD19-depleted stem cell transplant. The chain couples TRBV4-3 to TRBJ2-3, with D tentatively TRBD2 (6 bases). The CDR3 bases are TGCGCCAGCAGCGGGAGGAGAGGAGATACGCAGTATTTT. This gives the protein CASSGRRGDTQYF.